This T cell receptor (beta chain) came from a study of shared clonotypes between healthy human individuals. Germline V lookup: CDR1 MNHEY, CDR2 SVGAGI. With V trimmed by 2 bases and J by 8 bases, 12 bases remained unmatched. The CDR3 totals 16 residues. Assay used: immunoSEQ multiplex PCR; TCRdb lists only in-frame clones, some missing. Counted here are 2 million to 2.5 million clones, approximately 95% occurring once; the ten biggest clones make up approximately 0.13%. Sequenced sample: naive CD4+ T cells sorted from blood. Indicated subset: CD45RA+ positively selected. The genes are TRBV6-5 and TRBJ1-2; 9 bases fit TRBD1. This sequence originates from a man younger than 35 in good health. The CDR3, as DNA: TGTGCCAGCAGTTACGGACTGCCTGGACAGGGGAAAGGCTACACCTTC. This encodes CASSYGLPGQGKGYTF.